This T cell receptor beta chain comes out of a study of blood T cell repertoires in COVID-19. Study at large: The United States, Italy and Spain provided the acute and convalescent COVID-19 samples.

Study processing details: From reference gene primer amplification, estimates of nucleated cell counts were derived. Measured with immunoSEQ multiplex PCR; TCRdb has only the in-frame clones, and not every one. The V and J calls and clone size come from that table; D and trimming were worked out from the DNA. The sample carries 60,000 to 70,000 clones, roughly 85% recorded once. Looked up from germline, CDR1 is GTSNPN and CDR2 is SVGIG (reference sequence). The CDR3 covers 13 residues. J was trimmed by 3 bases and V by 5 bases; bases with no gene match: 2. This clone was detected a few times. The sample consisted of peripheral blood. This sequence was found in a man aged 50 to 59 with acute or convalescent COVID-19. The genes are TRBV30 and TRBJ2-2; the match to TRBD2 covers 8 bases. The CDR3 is CAWAGGDTGELFF. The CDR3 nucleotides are TGTGCCTGGGCGGGGGGCGACACCGGGGAGCTGTTTTTT.